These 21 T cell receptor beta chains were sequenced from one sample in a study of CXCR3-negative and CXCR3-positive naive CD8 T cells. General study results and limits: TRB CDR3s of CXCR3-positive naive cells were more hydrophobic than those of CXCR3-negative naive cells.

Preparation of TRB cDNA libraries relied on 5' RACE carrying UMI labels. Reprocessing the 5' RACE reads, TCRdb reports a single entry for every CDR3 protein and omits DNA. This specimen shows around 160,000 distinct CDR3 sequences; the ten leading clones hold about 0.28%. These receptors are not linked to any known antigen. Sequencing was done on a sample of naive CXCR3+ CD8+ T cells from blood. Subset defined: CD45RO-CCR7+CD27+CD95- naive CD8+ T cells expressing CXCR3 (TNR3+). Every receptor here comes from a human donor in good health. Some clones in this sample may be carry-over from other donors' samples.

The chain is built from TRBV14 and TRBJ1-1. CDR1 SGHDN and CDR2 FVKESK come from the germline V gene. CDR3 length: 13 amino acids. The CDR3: CASSEATASEAFF. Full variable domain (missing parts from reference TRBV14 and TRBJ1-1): EAGVTQFPSHSVIEKGQTVTLRCDPISGHDNLYWYRRVMGKEIKFLLHFVKESKQDESGMPNNRFLAERTGGTYSTLKVQPAELEDSGVYFCASSEATASEAFFGQGTRLTVV.

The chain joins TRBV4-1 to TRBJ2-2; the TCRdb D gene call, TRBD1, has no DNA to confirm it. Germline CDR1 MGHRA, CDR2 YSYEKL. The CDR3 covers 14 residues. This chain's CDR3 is CASSQQTGAGELFF.

CDR3 residues: CASSRGPSGGSYEQYF. V gene TRBV9 combines with J gene TRBJ2-7; without DNA, the TCRdb call of TRBD2 cannot be checked. Germline assignment: CDR1 SGDLS and CDR2 YYNGEE. CDR3 size: 16 residues.

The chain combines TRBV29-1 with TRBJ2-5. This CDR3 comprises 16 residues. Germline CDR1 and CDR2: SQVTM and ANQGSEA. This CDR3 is CSVDEENQLPQETQYF.

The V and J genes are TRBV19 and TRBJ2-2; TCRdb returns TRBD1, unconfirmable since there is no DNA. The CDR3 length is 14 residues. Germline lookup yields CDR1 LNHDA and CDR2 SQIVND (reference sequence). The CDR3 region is CATRLQAYTGELFF.

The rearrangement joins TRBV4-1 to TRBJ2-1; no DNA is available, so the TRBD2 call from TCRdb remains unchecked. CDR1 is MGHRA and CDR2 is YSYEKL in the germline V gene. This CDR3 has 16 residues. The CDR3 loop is CASSPPRGYEWSEQFF.

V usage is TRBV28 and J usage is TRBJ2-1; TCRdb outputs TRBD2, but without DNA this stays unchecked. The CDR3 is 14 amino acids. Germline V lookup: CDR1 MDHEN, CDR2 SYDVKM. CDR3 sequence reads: CASSSRTSGYEQFF.

The CDR3 sequence is CASSPGTGEGAYEQYF. This rearrangement joins TRBV7-6 to TRBJ2-7; the D call from TCRdb, TRBD1, cannot be confirmed without DNA. CDR1 is SGHVS and CDR2 is FNYEAQ in the germline V gene. This CDR3 spans 16 amino acids.

CDR3 in amino acids: CASSEAAGGTYEQYF. The chain links TRBV2 to TRBJ2-7; TCRdb reports TRBD1, a call that lacks DNA to check it against. CDR3 length: 15 residues. Germline CDR1 SNHLY, CDR2 FYNNEI.

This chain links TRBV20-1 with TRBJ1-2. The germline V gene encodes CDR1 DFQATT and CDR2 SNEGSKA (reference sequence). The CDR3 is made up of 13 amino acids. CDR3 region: CSARGRGNYGYTF.

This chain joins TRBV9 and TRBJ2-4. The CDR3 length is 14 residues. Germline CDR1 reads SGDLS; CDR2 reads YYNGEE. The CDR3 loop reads CASSEQTRSDIQYF.

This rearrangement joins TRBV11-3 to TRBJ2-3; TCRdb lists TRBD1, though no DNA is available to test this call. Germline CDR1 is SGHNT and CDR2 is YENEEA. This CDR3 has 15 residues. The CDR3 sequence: CAGSPGLQGTDTQYF.

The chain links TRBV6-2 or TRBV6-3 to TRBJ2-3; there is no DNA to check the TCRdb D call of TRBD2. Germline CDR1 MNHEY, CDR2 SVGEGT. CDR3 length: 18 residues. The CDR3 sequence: CASSYRGLAGGLTDTQYF.

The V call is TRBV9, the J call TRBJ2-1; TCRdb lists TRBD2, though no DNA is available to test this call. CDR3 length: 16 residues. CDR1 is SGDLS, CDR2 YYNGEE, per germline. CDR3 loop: CASSVASTSANNEQFF.

The CDR3 here is CASSPETSGHQETQYF. V gene TRBV27 combines with J gene TRBJ2-5; TCRdb outputs TRBD2, but without DNA this stays unchecked. Germline V gene data show CDR1 as MNHEY and CDR2 as SMNVEV (reference sequence). CDR3 length equals 16 residues.

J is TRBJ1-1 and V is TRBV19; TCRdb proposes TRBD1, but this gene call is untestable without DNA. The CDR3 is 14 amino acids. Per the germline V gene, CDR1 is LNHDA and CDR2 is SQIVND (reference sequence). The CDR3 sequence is CASSIYRANTEAFF.

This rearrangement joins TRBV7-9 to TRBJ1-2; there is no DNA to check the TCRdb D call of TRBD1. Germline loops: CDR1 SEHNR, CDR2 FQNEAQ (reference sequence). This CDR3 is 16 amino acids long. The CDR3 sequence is CASSTAGTGNYYGYTF.

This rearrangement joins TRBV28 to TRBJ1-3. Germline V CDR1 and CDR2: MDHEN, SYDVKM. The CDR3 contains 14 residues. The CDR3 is CASSLLGFGNTIYF.

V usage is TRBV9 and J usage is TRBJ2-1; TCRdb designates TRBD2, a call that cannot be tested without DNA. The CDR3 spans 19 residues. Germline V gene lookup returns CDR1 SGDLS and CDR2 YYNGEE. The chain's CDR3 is CASSGPGTSGASVHNEQFF.

The CDR3 loop is CASSSTGGAGETQYF. The rearrangement joins TRBV27 to TRBJ2-5; with no DNA, the TCRdb D assignment of TRBD1 cannot be verified. Germline V lookup: CDR1 MNHEY, CDR2 SMNVEV (reference sequence). The CDR3 length is 15 residues.

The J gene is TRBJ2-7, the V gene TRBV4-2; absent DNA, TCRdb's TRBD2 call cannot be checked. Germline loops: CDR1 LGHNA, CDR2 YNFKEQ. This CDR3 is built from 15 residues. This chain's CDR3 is CASSQVLRGAYEQYF.